Listed here are 7 T cell receptor beta chains from one sample, sequenced in a study of identical twins (dated by TCRdb to between 2015 and 2016). The method behind the library was 5' RACE. Sequencing was carried out with an Illumina HiSeq 2000. TCRdb reprocessing: public reads trimmed at Q25 with fastp, clones called with MiXCR, in-frame beta chains kept. When rows share a CDR3 protein, they turn into one entry using the most common DNA and genes. The sample table shows 350,000 to 450,000 distinct CDR3 sequences, and around a sixth are seen once. In total, the top ten clones hold roughly 12% of the sample. The sequencing sample was made of naive T cells sorted from blood. This specimen's cell subset or site label, per the study, means: cells isolated with a human naive T-cell isolation kit. The source is a man aged 50 to 59 in good health.

The V gene is TRBV20-1, the J gene TRBJ1-1, with 7 bases fitting TRBD1. The J segment lost 5 bases and the V segment lost 1 base, leaving 7 bases of the junction unmatched. The CDR3 spans 14 residues. Germline CDR1 and CDR2: DFQATT and SNEGSKA (reference sequence). Here the CDR3 DNA reads TGCAGTGCTAGAGCGACAGGGCAATGGACTGAAGCTTTCTTT. Its protein product is CSARATGQWTEAFF.

The chain is built from TRBV4-1 and TRBJ2-7; D unresolved. This CDR3 region has 13 residues. Trimming removed 4 bases from V and 0 bases from J, with 7 bases in between. In germline, CDR1 is MGHRA, CDR2 YSYEKL. CDR3 protein: CASSPWASYEQYF. The CDR3 nucleotides read TGCGCCAGCAGCCCCTGGGCCTCCTACGAGCAGTACTTC.

This clonotype was counted many times. This rearrangement joins TRBV12-3 or TRBV12-4 to TRBJ2-3, with TRBD1 matching over 9 bases. The CDR3 spans 16 residues. Trimming cost V 2 bases and J 2 bases; bases outside gene matches: 5. The DNA for the CDR3 is TGTGCCAGCAGTTTAACAGGGGGCGATGACACAGATACGCAGTATTTT. This codes for CASSLTGGDDTDTQYF.

This clonotype turned up a few times. The V and J genes are TRBV4-2 and TRBJ1-3, with D hard to call. This CDR3 has 15 amino acids. The germline V gene has CDR1 LGHNA and CDR2 YNFKEQ. The V end lost 1 base, the J end lost 4 bases, and 11 bases lay between the germline ends. DNA for the CDR3: TGTGCCAGCAGCCAAGCCGGACCAGCGGGAAACACCATATATTTT. It codes for CASSQAGPAGNTIYF.

Many counts were recorded for this clonotype. V usage is TRBV20-1 and J usage is TRBJ2-7; 8 bases are shared with TRBD1. The J segment lost 4 bases and the V segment lost 0 bases, leaving 11 bases of the junction unmatched. The CDR3 length is 16 residues. Germline V gene data show CDR1 as DFQATT and CDR2 as SNEGSKA (reference sequence). The CDR3 region has the DNA TGCAGTGCTAGAGACACTCGACAGGGGTTGGCGTACGAGCAGTACTTC. Its translation: CSARDTRQGLAYEQYF.

This sequence joins TRBV12-3 or TRBV12-4 and TRBJ2-6, with D perhaps TRBD2 (7 bases). The CDR3 loop spans 15 amino acids. Trimming cost V 5 bases and J 3 bases, with 11 bases left between them. The CDR3 is CASSGGAVGANVLTF. The DNA of the CDR3 is TGTGCCAGCAGTGGGGGGGCGGTTGGGGCCAACGTCCTGACTTTC.

This clonotype came up many times. The chain has TRBV20-1 and TRBJ2-1; tentative D call: TRBD2 (6 bases). V was clipped by 6 bases and J by 4 bases, with 19 bases between them. The V gene's germline CDR1 is DFQATT and CDR2 SNEGSKA (reference sequence). This CDR3 contains 15 residues. CDR3 protein: CSAPGVEVSYNEQFF. CDR3 sequence (DNA): TGCAGTGCCCCGGGGGTTGAAGTCTCTTACAATGAGCAGTTCTTC.